Below are 2 T cell receptor beta chains sequenced from a single sample in a study of patients and donors after allogeneic stem cell transplantation. TCRdb analysed the RT-PCR reads with MiXCR anew, one entry per CDR3 protein. The repertoire holds around 200,000 distinct CDR3 sequences, with around 41% as singletons. Sequencing was performed on blood, either unsorted or a sorted T cell fraction (not recorded which). The origin of the receptors is a human donor who was either an allogeneic HSCT recipient or a stem cell or donor lymphocyte infusion donor (not recorded which). It is not recorded whose cells these are; they may come from a transplant donor.

The chain carries TRBV2 and TRBJ2-2; D not certain. The CDR3 spans 15 residues. Trimming cost V 4 bases and J 2 bases, with 11 bases left between them. Germline V gene data show CDR1 as SNHLY and CDR2 as FYNNEI. CDR3 DNA sequence: TGTGCCAGCAGTGGTGGCAGAGGAAACACCGGGGAGCTGTTTTTT. It specifies CASSGGRGNTGELFF.

There are a few counts of this clonotype. The V gene is TRBV5-1, the J gene TRBJ1-4; D may be TRBD1 (6 bases). The CDR3 covers 18 residues. Trimming pared 0 bases from V and 1 base from J, leaving 16 bases between. Germline lookup yields CDR1 SGHRS and CDR2 YFSETQ. This CDR3 reads CASSLDRVAGVTNEKLFF. CDR3 DNA: TGCGCCAGCAGCTTGGACAGAGTTGCAGGGGTAACTAATGAAAAACTGTTTTTT.